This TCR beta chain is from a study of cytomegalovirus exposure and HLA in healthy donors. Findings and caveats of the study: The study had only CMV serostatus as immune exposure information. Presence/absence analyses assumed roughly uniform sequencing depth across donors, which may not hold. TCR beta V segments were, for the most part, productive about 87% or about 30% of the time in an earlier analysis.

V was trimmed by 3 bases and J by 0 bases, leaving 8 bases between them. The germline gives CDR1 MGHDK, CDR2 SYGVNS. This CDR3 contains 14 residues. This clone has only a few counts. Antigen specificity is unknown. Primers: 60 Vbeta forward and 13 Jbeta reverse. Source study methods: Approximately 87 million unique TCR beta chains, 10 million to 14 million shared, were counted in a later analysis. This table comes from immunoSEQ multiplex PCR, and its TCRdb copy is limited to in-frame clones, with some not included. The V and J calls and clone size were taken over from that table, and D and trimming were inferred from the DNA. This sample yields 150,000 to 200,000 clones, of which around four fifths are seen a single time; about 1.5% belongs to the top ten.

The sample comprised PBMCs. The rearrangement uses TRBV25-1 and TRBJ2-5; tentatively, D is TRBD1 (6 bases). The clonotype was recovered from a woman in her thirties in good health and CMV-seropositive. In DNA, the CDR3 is TGTGCCAGCAGTGATCGGACAGACCAAGAGACCCAGTACTTC. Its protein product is CASSDRTDQETQYF.